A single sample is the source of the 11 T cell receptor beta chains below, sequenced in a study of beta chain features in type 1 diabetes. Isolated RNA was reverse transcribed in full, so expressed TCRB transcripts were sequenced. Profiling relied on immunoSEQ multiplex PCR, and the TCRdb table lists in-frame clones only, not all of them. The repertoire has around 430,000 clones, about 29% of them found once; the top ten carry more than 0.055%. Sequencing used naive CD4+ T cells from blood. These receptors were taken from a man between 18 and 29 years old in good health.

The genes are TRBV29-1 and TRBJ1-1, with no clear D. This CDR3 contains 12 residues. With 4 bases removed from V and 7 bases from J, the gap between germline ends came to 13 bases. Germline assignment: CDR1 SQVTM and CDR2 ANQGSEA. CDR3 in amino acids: CSVAGRTVEAFF. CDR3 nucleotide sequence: TGCAGCGTTGCGGGGAGGACCGTTGAAGCTTTCTTT.

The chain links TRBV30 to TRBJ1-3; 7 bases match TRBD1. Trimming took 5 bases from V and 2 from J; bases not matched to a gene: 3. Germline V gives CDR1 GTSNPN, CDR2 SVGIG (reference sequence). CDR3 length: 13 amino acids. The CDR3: CAWRQGAGNTIYF. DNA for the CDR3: TGTGCCTGGCGGCAGGGGGCTGGAAACACCATATATTTT.

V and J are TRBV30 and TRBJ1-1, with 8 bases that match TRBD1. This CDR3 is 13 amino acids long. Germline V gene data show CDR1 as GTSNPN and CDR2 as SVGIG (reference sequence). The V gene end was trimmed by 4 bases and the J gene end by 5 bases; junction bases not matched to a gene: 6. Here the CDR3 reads CAWKQGAWTEAFF. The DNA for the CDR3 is TGTGCCTGGAAGCAGGGGGCTTGGACTGAAGCTTTCTTT.

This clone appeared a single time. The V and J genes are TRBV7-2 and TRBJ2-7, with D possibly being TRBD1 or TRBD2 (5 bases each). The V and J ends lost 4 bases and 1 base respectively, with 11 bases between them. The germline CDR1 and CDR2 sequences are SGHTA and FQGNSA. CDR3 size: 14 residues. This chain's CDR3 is CASSWDLRSYEQYF. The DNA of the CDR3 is TGTGCCAGCAGCTGGGACCTACGTTCCTACGAGCAGTACTTC.

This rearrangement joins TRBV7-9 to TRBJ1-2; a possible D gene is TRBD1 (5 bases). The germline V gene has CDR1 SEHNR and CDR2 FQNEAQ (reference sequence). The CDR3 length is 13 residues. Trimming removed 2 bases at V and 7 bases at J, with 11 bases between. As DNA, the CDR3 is TGTGCCAGCAGCTTACCCCCAGACAGTGGCTACACCTTC. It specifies CASSLPPDSGYTF. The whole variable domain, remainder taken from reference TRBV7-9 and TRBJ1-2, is DTGVSQNPRHKITKRGQNVTFRCDPISEHNRLYWYRQTLGQGPEFLTYFQNEAQLEKSRLLSDRFSAERPKGSFSTLEIQRTEQGDSAMYLCASSLPPDSGYTFGSGTRLTVV.

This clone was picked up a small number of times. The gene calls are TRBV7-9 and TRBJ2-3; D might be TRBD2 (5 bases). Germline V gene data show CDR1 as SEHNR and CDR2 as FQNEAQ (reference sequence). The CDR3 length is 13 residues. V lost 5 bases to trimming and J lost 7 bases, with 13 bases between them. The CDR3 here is CASSPLRDYTQYF. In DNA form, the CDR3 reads TGTGCCAGCAGCCCCCTCCGGGATTATACGCAGTATTTT.

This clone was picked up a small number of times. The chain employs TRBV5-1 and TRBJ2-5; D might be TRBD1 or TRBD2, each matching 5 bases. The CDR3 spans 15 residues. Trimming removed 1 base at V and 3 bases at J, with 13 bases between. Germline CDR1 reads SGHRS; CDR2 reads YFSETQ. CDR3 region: CASSLWQGVEETQYF. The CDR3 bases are TGCGCCAGCAGCTTGTGGCAGGGAGTTGAAGAGACCCAGTACTTC.

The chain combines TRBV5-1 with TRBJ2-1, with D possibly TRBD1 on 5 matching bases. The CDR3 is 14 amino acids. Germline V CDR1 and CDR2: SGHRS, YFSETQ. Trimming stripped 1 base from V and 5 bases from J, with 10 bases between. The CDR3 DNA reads TGCGCCAGCAGCTTGAGTCCAGGGAACAATGAGCAGTTCTTC. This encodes CASSLSPGNNEQFF. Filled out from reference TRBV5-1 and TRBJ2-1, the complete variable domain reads KAGVTQTPRYLIKTRGQQVTLSCSPISGHRSVSWYQQTPGQGLQFLFEYFSETQRNKGNFPGRFSGRQFSNSRSEMNVSTLELGDSALYLCASSLSPGNNEQFFGPGTRLTVL.

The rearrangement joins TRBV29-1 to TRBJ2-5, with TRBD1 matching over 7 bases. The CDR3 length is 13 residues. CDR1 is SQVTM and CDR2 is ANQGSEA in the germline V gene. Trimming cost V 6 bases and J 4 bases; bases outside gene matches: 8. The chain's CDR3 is CSVPRQGGETQYF. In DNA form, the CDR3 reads TGCAGCGTCCCGCGACAGGGTGGAGAGACCCAGTACTTC.

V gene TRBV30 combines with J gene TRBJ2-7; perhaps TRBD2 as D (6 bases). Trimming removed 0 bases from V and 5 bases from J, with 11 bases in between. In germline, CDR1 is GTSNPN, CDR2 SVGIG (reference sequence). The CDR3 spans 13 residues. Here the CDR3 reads CAWSVTGVNEQYF. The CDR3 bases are TGTGCCTGGAGTGTAACGGGGGTCAACGAGCAGTACTTC.

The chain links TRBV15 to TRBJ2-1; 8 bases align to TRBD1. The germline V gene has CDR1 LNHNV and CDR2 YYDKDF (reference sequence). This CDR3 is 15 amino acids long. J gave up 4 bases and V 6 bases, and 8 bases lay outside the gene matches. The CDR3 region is CATSRGQGAYNEQFF. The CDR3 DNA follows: TGTGCCACCAGTCGTGGGCAGGGGGCTTACAATGAGCAGTTCTTC.